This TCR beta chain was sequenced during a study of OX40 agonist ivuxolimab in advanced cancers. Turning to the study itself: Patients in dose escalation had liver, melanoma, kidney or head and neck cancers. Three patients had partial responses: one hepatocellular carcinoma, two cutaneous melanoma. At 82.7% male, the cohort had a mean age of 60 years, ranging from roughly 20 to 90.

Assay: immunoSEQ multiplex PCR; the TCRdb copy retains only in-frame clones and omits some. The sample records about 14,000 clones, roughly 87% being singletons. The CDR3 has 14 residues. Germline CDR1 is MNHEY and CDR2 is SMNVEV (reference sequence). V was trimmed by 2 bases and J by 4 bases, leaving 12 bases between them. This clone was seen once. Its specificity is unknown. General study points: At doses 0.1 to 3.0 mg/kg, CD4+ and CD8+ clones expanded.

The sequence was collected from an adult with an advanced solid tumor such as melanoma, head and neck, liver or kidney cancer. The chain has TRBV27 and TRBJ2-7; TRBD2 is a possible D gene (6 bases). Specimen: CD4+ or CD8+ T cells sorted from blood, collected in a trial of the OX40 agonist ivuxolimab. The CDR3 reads CASSLHGEAYEQYF. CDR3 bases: TGTGCCAGCAGTTTACATGGGGAGGCGTACGAGCAGTACTTC.